This TCR beta chain was recorded in a study of control samples from healthy donors and cancer patients. The germline V and J ends were trimmed by 0 bases and 5 bases, with 15 bases remaining between them. The CDR3 is 16 residues long. Germline loops: CDR1 KGHSH, CDR2 LQKENI. Measured with immunoSEQ multiplex PCR; TCRdb has only the in-frame clones, and not every one. This sample has approximately 100,000 clones; 85% to 90% occur once, and the top ten carry approximately 15%. The receptor comes from a woman aged 45-60 years in good health. Sequencing was carried out using blood. This chain joins TRBV18 and TRBJ2-3, with a weak D call TRBD2 (5 bases). CDR3 coding DNA: TGTGCCAGCTCACCACCGGGAATCGCCCGGGGAGATACGCAGTATTTT. Encoded protein: CASSPPGIARGDTQYF.